The rows below give T cell receptor beta chains drawn from one sample of a study of identical twins. TCRdb redid the calling of the 5' RACE reads with MiXCR, one entry per CDR3 protein. The sample has approximately 230,000 distinct CDR3 sequences; approximately 7.1% are singletons. These data were likewise used in another study, on T cells expressing NK-cell markers.

Specimen: CD8+ T cells sorted from blood. These receptors were collected from a woman aged 18-35 years in good health. Each CDR3 is given with its conserved first and last residue. The D gene is left open where the match is weak. Clone size is not always given. Where it is, it says once, few, many or a class for expanded clones.

>15|TRBJ2-7|.|TRBV28|.
CASRLLTGEFYEQYF
TGTGCCAGCAGACTTCTTACTGGGGAATTCTACGAGCAGTACTTC
>15|TRBJ2-3|many|TRBV28|TRBD2
CASSLGTSGTDTQYF
TGTGCCAGCAGTTTGGGGACTAGCGGCACAGATACGCAGTATTTT
>13|TRBJ2-7|few|TRBV7-9|.
CASSPLGTYEQYF
TGTGCCAGCAGCCCCCTGGGAACCTACGAGCAGTACTTC
>17|TRBJ2-4|many|TRBV9|TRBD2
CASSGFIAGGAKNIQYF
TGTGCCAGCAGCGGCTTTATAGCGGGAGGAGCCAAAAACATTCAGTACTTC
>14|TRBJ2-2|.|TRBV12-3/TRBV12-4|.
CASSRLASTGELFF
TGTGCCAGCAGCAGGCTAGCGAGCACCGGGGAGCTGTTTTTT
>15|TRBJ1-1|.|TRBV11-2|.
CASSDVGFRNTEAFF
TGTGCCAGCAGCGATGTCGGTTTTCGAAACACTGAAGCTTTCTTT
>13|TRBJ1-2|few|TRBV9|.
CASSVASNYGYTF
TGTGCCAGCAGCGTAGCTTCCAACTATGGCTACACCTTC
>13|TRBJ2-2|.|TRBV12-3/TRBV12-4|TRBD1
CASIEQGSGELFF
TGTGCCAGCATAGAACAGGGGTCGGGGGAGCTGTTTTTT
>15|TRBJ2-1|.|TRBV7-6|.
CASSSSNRGDYEQFF
TGTGCCAGCAGCTCCAGTAACAGGGGGGACTACGAGCAGTTCTTC
>16|TRBJ2-7|few|TRBV14|.
CASSPRWTGDSYEQYF
TGTGCCAGCAGCCCACGATGGACGGGCGACTCCTACGAGCAGTACTTC
>14|TRBJ2-7|.|TRBV7-2|.
CASSFISRSYEQYF
TGTGCCAGCAGCTTTATCTCGCGGTCCTACGAGCAGTACTTC
>18|TRBJ1-5|few|TRBV7-8|TRBD1
CASSWNAGTEYSNQPQHF
TGTGCCAGCAGCTGGAACGCCGGGACAGAGTATAGCAATCAGCCCCAGCATTTT
>11|TRBJ1-1|.|TRBV20-1|.
CSARWGAEAFF
TGCAGTGCTAGGTGGGGAGCTGAAGCTTTCTTT
>14|TRBJ2-7|.|TRBV7-9|TRBD1
CAGHQPGQGGEQYF
TGTGCCGGCCATCAGCCGGGACAGGGTGGCGAGCAGTACTTC
>13|TRBJ2-2|few|TRBV11-2|.
CGEEKDGTGELFF
TGTGGGGAGGAGAAAGATGGGACCGGGGAGCTGTTTTTT
>15|TRBJ2-7|few|TRBV4-1|.
CASSQDEISPHEQYF
TGCGCCAGCAGCCAAGATGAGATCTCCCCCCACGAGCAGTACTTC
>16|TRBJ2-2|.|TRBV15|.
CATSRTGGANTGELFF
TGTGCCACCAGCAGAACAGGGGGGGCGAACACCGGGGAGCTGTTTTTT
>17|TRBJ2-1|.|TRBV4-1|TRBD1
CASSQYLRDRANNEQFF
TGCGCCAGCAGCCAGTATCTCCGGGACAGGGCTAACAATGAGCAGTTCTTC
>16|TRBJ1-4|.|TRBV7-9|.
CASSLGVSPANEKLFF
TGTGCCAGCAGCTTAGGGGTCAGTCCGGCTAATGAAAAACTGTTTTTT
>15|TRBJ2-1|many|TRBV3-1|.
CASSHKIDRYNEQFF
TGTGCCAGCAGCCACAAAATTGACAGGTACAATGAGCAGTTCTTC
>15|TRBJ2-1|.|TRBV2|.
CASSALQGSHNEQFF
TGTGCCAGCAGTGCCCTACAGGGATCCCACAATGAGCAGTTCTTC
>16|TRBJ2-5|once|TRBV7-8|TRBD2
CASSLRPAGGPETQYF
TGTGCCAGCAGCTTACGCCCAGCGGGGGGGCCGGAGACCCAGTACTTC
>22|TRBJ2-6|few|TRBV2|TRBD1
CASSGDRGSVSDTIPGANVLTF
TGTGCCAGCAGTGGCGACAGGGGCTCCGTCTCAGATACCATTCCTGGGGCCAACGTCCTGACTTTC
>16|TRBJ2-3|few|TRBV7-9|.
CASSSLARSSTDTQYF
TGTGCCAGCAGCTCATTAGCGCGATCTAGCACAGATACGCAGTATTTT
>12|TRBJ2-7|.|TRBV7-9|.
CAGEGGGYEQYF
TGTGCCGGGGAAGGGGGGGGCTACGAGCAGTACTTC
>17|TRBJ2-1|many|TRBV12-3/TRBV12-4|.
CASSSPPNSVKYNEQFF
TGTGCCAGCAGTTCCCCCCCGAATAGCGTCAAGTACAATGAGCAGTTCTTC
>15|TRBJ1-5|.|TRBV27|TRBD1
CASSLIQGGNQPQHF
TGTGCCAGCAGTTTAATTCAGGGGGGCAATCAGCCCCAGCATTTT
>13|TRBJ1-3|.|TRBV20-1|.
CSARGQSGNTIYF
TGCAGTGCTCGCGGACAAAGTGGAAACACCATATATTTT
>18|TRBJ1-3|few|TRBV11-2|TRBD1
CASSLGFPNRGPGNTIYF
TGTGCCAGCAGCTTAGGGTTCCCGAACAGGGGGCCTGGAAACACCATATATTTT
>15|TRBJ2-7|.|TRBV11-2|.
CASSQDMAFSYEQYF
TGTGCCAGCAGCCAAGACATGGCCTTCTCATACGAGCAGTACTTC
>14|TRBJ2-7|.|TRBV12-3/TRBV12-4|TRBD2
CASSLALWGGEQYF
TGTGCCAGCAGTTTAGCGCTATGGGGGGGCGAGCAGTACTTC
>12|TRBJ2-1|.|TRBV20-1|.
CSAIPAYNEQFF
TGCAGTGCTATCCCAGCCTACAATGAGCAGTTCTTC
>19|TRBJ2-6|.|TRBV9|TRBD1
CASSGTGTGQEAGANVLTF
TGTGCCAGCAGCGGAACCGGGACAGGGCAAGAAGCTGGGGCCAACGTCCTGACTTTC
>15|TRBJ2-1|many|TRBV9|TRBD2
CASSEAGTSANEQFF
TGTGCCAGCAGCGAAGCCGGGACTAGCGCCAATGAGCAGTTCTTC
>15|TRBJ2-6|many|TRBV15|.
CATSRGGDGANVLTF
TGTGCCACCAGCAGAGGGGGAGATGGGGCCAACGTCCTGACTTTC
>14|TRBJ2-3|.|TRBV9|.
CASSGGTGTDTQYF
TGTGCCAGCAGCGGTGGGACCGGCACAGATACGCAGTATTTT
>15|TRBJ2-1|few|TRBV12-3/TRBV12-4|.
CASSPYSGLNAEQFF
TGTGCCAGCAGTCCCTATTCGGGGCTCAATGCAGAGCAGTTCTTC
>16|TRBJ2-7|few|TRBV2|.
CASSEGPTAASYEQYF
TGTGCCAGCAGCGAGGGCCCGACAGCAGCTAGTTACGAGCAGTACTTC
>14|TRBJ2-5|few|TRBV7-2|.
CASSLGYQSETQYF
TGTGCCAGCAGCTTAGGTTACCAGTCAGAGACCCAGTACTTC
>14|TRBJ2-6|.|TRBV2|TRBD1
CASRTGFGANVLTF
TGTGCCAGCAGGACAGGGTTTGGGGCCAACGTCCTGACTTTC
>16|TRBJ2-2|few|TRBV13|TRBD2
CASSARTSRNTGELFF
TGTGCCAGCAGCGCGCGGACTAGCAGGAACACCGGGGAGCTGTTTTTT
>12|TRBJ2-1|.|TRBV7-9|TRBD2
CASRGGAAEQFF
TGTGCCAGCCGCGGGGGGGCCGCTGAGCAGTTCTTC
>16|TRBJ2-1|.|TRBV6-5|TRBD2
CASSYSTSGGDNEQFF
TGTGCCAGCAGTTACTCGACCAGCGGGGGTGACAATGAGCAGTTCTTC
>14|TRBJ2-7|many|TRBV12-3/TRBV12-4|.
CASSLAGASYEQYF
TGTGCCAGCAGTTTAGCGGGGGCATCCTACGAGCAGTACTTC
>12|TRBJ2-2|.|TRBV11-3|.
CAGSSWSGELFF
TGTGCCGGTTCGTCCTGGTCCGGGGAGCTGTTTTTT
>16|TRBJ1-5|.|TRBV18|.
CASSSTAGEGHQPQHF
TGTGCCAGCTCCTCAACGGCCGGAGAAGGGCATCAGCCCCAGCATTTT
>16|TRBJ1-2|few|TRBV27|.
CASSSYSTGYRYGYTF
TGTGCCAGCAGTTCCTATTCGACAGGCTACCGCTATGGCTACACCTTC
>12|TRBJ2-1|few|TRBV9|.
CASSMKTHEQFF
TGTGCCAGCAGCATGAAAACTCATGAGCAGTTCTTC
>15|TRBJ1-1|few|TRBV7-9|.
CASSPKGHLNTEAFF
TGTGCCAGCAGCCCTAAGGGACATCTGAACACTGAAGCTTTCTTT
>15|TRBJ2-3|.|TRBV12-3/TRBV12-4|.
CASSLAGGVTDTQYF
TGTGCCAGCAGTTTAGCGGGGGGAGTCACAGATACGCAGTATTTT
>17|TRBJ2-7|many|TRBV4-1|TRBD2
CASSQDPRAGVSYEQYF
TGCGCCAGCAGCCAAGATCCTAGAGCGGGAGTATCCTACGAGCAGTACTTC
>15|TRBJ2-1|few|TRBV10-2|TRBD2
CASSEVTSGYNEQFF
TGCGCCAGCAGTGAGGTGACTAGCGGCTACAATGAGCAGTTCTTC
>12|TRBJ2-7|many|TRBV7-8|.
CASSLSGQEQYF
TGTGCCAGCAGCTTATCGGGCCAGGAGCAGTACTTC
>13|TRBJ2-3|few|TRBV25-1|TRBD2
CASPSGGAHTQYF
TGTGCCAGCCCAAGCGGGGGGGCCCATACGCAGTATTTT
>18|TRBJ2-3|.|TRBV2|TRBD2
CTCNSGTSGQASTDTQYF
TGTACCTGCAATTCCGGGACTAGCGGACAAGCTAGCACAGATACGCAGTATTTT
>14|TRBJ1-5|many|TRBV7-9|.
CASSLGEGNQPQHF
TGTGCCAGCAGCTTAGGAGAGGGGAATCAGCCCCAGCATTTT
>17|TRBJ2-2|many|TRBV12-3/TRBV12-4|.
CASRHKRLGTNTGELFF
TGTGCCAGCAGACATAAACGCCTTGGGACGAACACCGGGGAGCTGTTTTTT
>16|TRBJ2-3|many|TRBV24-1|TRBD1
CATTKTGHSFEYTQYF
TGTGCCACCACCAAGACAGGGCATTCCTTTGAATATACGCAGTATTTT
>12|TRBJ2-6|many|TRBV12-3/TRBV12-4|.
CASSPGANVLTF
TGTGCCAGCAGTCCCGGGGCCAACGTCCTGACTTTC
>13|TRBJ2-2|.|TRBV7-6|.
CASSHRLGGELFF
TGTGCCAGCAGCCATCGGTTGGGCGGGGAGCTGTTTTTT